This record concerns one T cell receptor beta chain sequence. Its specific antigen is unknown. Per-base quality was not reported, and no clone a single base away is much larger than it. Relative to germline, V is 4 bases shorter and J is 6 bases shorter, with 26 bases between their ends. The CDR3 sequence holds 18 residues, the cysteine and phenylalanine included. Only CDR3 DNA is held: 54 bases, read in frame from base 1. Looking up the germline V gene yields CDR1 SGHTS and CDR2 YDEGEE. The data belong to a study of cytomegalovirus exposure and HLA in healthy donors (dated by TCRdb to about 2017). Regarding the research as a whole: According to a later analysis, the 110 or so validation repertoires were produced on the same platform as the approximately 690 repertoires of the first cohort. Along with the roughly 710-subject first cohort, a separate validation cohort of over a hundred different subjects was used. The aim of the study was to test whether cataloging public T cell receptors could identify signatures of past pathogen exposure. High-throughput TCR immunosequencing, statistical association of individual TCRs with disease status, and machine learning were combined to predict cytomegalovirus infection status.

Libraries were prepared through the immunoSEQ multiplex PCR assay. As for the original processing: A statistical classification framework was built for diagnosing cytomegalovirus status from the catalog of TCR beta chain sequences. TCRdb obtained this table from immuneACCESS and retained in-frame rearrangements with V and J assigned. These tables miss some clones; where compared with another copy, unresolved V genes account for less than half of the shortfall, and the remainder is unexplained. V, J and clone size reflect that table, while D and trimming were determined from the DNA. This sample gives 60,000 to 80,000 clones in total; around 81% of them show up just once. The ten largest clones capture about 3% of the sample. The donors belonged to the validation cohort of approximately 130 subjects, which was separate from the approximately 700-subject first cohort. Findings and caveats that apply to the study as a whole: The authors suggested that the approach could potentially be generalized to other disease states and immunological phenotypes. In both the original and validation cohorts, the classifier was reported to diagnose cytomegalovirus status with high specificity and sensitivity. All 130 or so repertoires were used to score co-occurrence in the validation cohort in a later analysis, because that analysis had no HLA typing for the cohort. Across donors, most TCR sequences were observed very rarely, whereas some public TCRs were present in many individuals. In vitro tests confirmed that three of the cytomegalovirus-associated TCR beta chains recognize cytomegalovirus antigens. A later analysis found that TCRs clustered in the first cohort also tended to co-occur in the approximately 120 validation repertoires, with 90% to 95% of cluster scores above 0. In the study, approximately 150 TCR beta chains were listed as associated with cytomegalovirus.

Input material: PBMCs. The receptor was isolated from a man aged 30 to 39 in good health and CMV-seronegative. The chain couples TRBV5-8 to TRBJ1-5, with a tentative D gene TRBD1 over 6 matching bases. The nucleotide sequence is given as TGTGCCAGCAGCCACCTAGGCTTAGGGGGGGACATAGGTCAGCCCCAGCATTTT. Translation gives CASSHLGLGGDIGQPQHF.